The source of this T cell receptor beta chain is a study of shared clonotypes between healthy human individuals. V was clipped by 4 bases and J by 6 bases; unmatched bases: 7. This CDR3 has 16 amino acids. Germline CDR1 and CDR2: MNHEY and SMNVEV (reference sequence). Sequencing used immunoSEQ multiplex PCR; TCRdb keeps in-frame clones, though not all of them. The data hold hundreds of thousands of clones, with about 97% observed a single time. CD8 cells regarded as naive lacked CD45RO, were positively chosen for CCR7, and omitted terminally differentiated effector memory CD45RA+ cells. The sample comprised naive CD8+ T cells sorted from blood. This chain uses TRBV27 with TRBJ2-1; 12 bases align to TRBD2. This receptor was obtained from a man aged 30 to 45 in good health. The CDR3 loop is CASSSLLAGGPNEQFF. The CDR3, as DNA: TGTGCCAGCAGTTCCCTTCTAGCGGGAGGGCCCAATGAGCAGTTCTTC.